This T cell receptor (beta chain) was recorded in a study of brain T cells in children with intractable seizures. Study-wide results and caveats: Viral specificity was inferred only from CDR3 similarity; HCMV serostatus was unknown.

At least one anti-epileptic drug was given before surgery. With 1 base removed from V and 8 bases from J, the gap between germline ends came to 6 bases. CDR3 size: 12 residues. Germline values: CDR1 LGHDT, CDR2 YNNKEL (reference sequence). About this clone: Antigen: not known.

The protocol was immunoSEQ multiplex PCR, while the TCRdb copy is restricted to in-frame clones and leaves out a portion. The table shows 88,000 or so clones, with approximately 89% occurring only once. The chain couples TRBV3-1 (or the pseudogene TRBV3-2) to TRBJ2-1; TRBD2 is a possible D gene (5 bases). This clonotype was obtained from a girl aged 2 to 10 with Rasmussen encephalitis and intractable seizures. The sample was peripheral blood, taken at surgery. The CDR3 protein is CASSQGGDEQFF. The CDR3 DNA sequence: TGTGCCAGCAGCCAAGGGGGAGATGAGCAGTTCTTC.